The text below deals with one T cell receptor beta chain. What it recognizes is unknown. The source of the sample is a study of cytomegalovirus exposure and HLA in healthy donors. Study-wide background: The Caucasian-associated ancestry cluster contained approximately 81% of the approximately 430 genotyped donors.

The PCR used 60 Vbeta and 13 Jbeta primers. Profiling relied on immunoSEQ multiplex PCR, and the TCRdb table lists in-frame clones only, not all of them. The sample holds fewer than 200,000 clones, approximately 71% seen once. General study points: TRBV6-2, TRBV6-3 and some other V segments were excluded as indistinguishable. Researchers catalogued under 200 TCR beta chains as cytomegalovirus-associated. A later analysis by the authors found several of the most significant clusters apparently linked to common viral pathogens.

Germline-derived CDR1 and CDR2 are SGDLS and YYNGEE. The V gene end was trimmed by 0 bases and the J gene end by 2 bases; junction bases not matched to a gene: 5. CDR3 length: 16 amino acids. Sequencing input: PBMCs. This sequence was found in a woman between 18 and 29 years old in good health and CMV-seropositive. The rearrangement joins TRBV9 to TRBJ2-1; 7 bases align to TRBD2. The CDR3 nucleotides are TGTGCCAGCAGCGTAGGAACTAGCGCGACCTACAATGAGCAGTTCTTC. Amino acid sequence: CASSVGTSATYNEQFF.